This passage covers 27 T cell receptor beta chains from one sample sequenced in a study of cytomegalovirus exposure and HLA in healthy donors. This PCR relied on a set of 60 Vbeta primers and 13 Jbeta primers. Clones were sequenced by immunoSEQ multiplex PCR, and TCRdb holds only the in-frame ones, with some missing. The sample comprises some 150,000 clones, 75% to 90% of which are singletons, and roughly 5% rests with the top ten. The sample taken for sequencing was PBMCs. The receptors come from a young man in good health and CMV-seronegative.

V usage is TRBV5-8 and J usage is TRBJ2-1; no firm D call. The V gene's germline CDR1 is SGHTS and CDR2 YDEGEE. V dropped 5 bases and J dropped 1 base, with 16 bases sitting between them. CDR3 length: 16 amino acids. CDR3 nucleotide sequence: TGTGCCAGCAGTCGAAGCACCAGGCCTTCCTACAATGAGCAGTTCTTC. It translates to CASSRSTRPSYNEQFF.

CDR3 sequence reads: CASSATGPPDEKLFF. CDR3 DNA: TGTGCCAGCAGCGCTACAGGGCCCCCTGATGAAAAACTGTTTTTT. The chain couples TRBV9 to TRBJ1-4; a possible D gene is TRBD1 (6 bases). Trimming took off 3 bases at V and 6 bases at J, with 15 bases between the two ends. The germline V gene encodes CDR1 SGDLS and CDR2 YYNGEE. This CDR3 has 15 amino acids.

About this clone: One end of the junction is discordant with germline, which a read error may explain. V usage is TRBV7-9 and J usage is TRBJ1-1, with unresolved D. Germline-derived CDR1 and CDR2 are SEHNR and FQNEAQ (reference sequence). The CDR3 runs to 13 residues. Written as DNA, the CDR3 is TGTTCCAGCACCGCCAGGTGGAACGCTGAAGCTTTCTTT. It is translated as CSSTARWNAEAFF. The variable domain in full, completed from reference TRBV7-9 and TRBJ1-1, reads DTGVSQNPRHKITKRGQNVTFRCDPISEHNRLYWYRQTLGQGPEFLTYFQNEAQLEKSRLLSDRFSAERPKGSFSTLEIQRTEQGDSAMYLCSSTARWNAEAFFGQGTRLTVV.

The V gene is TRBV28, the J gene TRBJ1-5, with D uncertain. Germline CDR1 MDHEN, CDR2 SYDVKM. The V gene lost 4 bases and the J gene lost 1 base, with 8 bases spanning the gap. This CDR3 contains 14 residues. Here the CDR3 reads CASSSGGSNQPQHF. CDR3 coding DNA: TGTGCCAGCAGTTCCGGAGGGAGCAATCAGCCCCAGCATTTT.

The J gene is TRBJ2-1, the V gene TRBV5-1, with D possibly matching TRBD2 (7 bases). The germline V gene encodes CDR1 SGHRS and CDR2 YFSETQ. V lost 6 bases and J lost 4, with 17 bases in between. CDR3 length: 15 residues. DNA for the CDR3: TGCGCCAGCATTCAGGGAGGGGGGTTTTACAATGAGCAGTTCTTC. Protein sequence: CASIQGGGFYNEQFF.

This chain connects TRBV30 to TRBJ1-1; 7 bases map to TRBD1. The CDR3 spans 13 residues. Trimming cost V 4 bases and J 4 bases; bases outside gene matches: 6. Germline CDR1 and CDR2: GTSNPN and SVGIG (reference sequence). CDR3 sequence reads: CAWIQGGRTEAFF. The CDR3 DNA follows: TGTGCCTGGATTCAGGGGGGACGCACTGAAGCTTTCTTT.

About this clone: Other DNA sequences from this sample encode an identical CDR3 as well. This CDR3 reads CATSRELAENYGYTF. CDR3 bases: TGTGCCACCAGCAGAGAGCTCGCGGAGAACTATGGCTACACCTTC. V gene TRBV15 combines with J gene TRBJ1-2; D is unresolved. The CDR3 spans 15 residues. V gave up 0 bases and J gave up 2 bases, with 10 bases separating them. Germline values: CDR1 LNHNV, CDR2 YYDKDF (reference sequence).

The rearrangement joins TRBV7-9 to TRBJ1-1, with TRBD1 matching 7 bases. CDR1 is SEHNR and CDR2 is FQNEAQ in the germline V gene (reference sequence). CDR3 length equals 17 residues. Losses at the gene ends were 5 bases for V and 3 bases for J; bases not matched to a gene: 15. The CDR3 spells CASSRQLTGSGYTEAFF. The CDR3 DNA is TGTGCCAGCAGCCGGCAATTGACAGGGTCGGGATACACTGAAGCTTTCTTT. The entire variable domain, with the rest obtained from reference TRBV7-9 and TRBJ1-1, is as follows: DTGVSQNPRHKITKRGQNVTFRCDPISEHNRLYWYRQTLGQGPEFLTYFQNEAQLEKSRLLSDRFSAERPKGSFSTLEIQRTEQGDSAMYLCASSRQLTGSGYTEAFFGQGTRLTVV.

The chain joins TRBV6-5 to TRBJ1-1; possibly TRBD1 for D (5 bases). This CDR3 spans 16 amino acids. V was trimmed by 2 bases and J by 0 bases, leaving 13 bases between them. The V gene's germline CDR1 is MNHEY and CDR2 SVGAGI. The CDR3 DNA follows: TGTGCCAGCAGTTACACGGAAGGGGTACTGAACACTGAAGCTTTCTTT. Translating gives CASSYTEGVLNTEAFF.

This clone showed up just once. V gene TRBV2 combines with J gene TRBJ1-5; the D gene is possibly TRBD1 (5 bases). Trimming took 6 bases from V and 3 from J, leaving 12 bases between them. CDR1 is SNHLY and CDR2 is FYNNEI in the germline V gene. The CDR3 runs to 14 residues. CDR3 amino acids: CASRDRQNNQPQHF. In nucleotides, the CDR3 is TGTGCCAGCAGGGATAGACAGAACAATCAGCCCCAGCATTTT.

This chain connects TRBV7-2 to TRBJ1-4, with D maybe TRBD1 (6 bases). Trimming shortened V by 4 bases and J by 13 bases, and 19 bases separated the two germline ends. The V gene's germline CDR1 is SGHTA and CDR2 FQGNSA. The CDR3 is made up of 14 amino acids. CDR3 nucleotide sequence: TGTGCCAGCAGCTCGAGACCACTACAGGGTCGACTGTTTTTT. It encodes CASSSRPLQGRLFF.

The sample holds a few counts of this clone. The DNA of the CDR3 is TGTGCCAGCAGTACCGGACAGGGCGATAATTCACCCCTCCACTTT. Its protein is CASSTGQGDNSPLHF. The chain joins TRBV2 to TRBJ1-6, with 8 bases matching TRBD1. Trimming took 5 bases from V and 5 from J; bases not matched to a gene: 5. The CDR3 covers 15 residues. Germline CDR1 and CDR2: SNHLY and FYNNEI.

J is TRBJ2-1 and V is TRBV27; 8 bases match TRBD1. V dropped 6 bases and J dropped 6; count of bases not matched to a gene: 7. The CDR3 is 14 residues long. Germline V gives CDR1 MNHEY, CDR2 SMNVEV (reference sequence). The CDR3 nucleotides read TGTGCCAGCAGAAGGCAGGGGGCCGGCAATGAGCAGTTCTTC. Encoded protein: CASRRQGAGNEQFF.

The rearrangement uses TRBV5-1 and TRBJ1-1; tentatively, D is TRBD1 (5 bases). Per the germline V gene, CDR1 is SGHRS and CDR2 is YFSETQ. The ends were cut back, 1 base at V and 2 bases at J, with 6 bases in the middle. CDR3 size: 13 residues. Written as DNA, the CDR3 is TGCGCCAGCAGCTTGCAGGGAAACACTGAAGCTTTCTTT. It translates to CASSLQGNTEAFF.

The CDR3 sequence: CASSLEDWGVPGELFF. DNA for the CDR3: TGTGCCAGCAGCTTAGAGGACTGGGGGGTACCCGGGGAGCTGTTTTTT. The gene calls are TRBV7-3 and TRBJ2-2, with a tentative D call TRBD2 (6 bases). Germline lookup yields CDR1 SGHTA and CDR2 FQGTGA. V was pared by 2 bases and J by 6 bases, with 16 bases between. This CDR3 spans 16 amino acids. Supplemented by reference TRBV7-3 and TRBJ2-2, the full variable domain reads GAGVSQTPSNKVTEKGKYVELRCDPISGHTALYWYRQSLGQGPEFLIYFQGTGAADDSGLPNDRFFAVRPEGSVSTLKIQRTERGDSAVYLCASSLEDWGVPGELFFGEGSRLTVL.

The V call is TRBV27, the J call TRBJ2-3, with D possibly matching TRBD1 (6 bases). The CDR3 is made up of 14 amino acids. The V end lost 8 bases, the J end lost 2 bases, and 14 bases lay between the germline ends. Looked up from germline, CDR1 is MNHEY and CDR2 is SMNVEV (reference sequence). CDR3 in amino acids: CASSKGQFTDTQYF. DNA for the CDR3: TGTGCCAGCTCTAAAGGACAGTTCACAGATACGCAGTATTTT.

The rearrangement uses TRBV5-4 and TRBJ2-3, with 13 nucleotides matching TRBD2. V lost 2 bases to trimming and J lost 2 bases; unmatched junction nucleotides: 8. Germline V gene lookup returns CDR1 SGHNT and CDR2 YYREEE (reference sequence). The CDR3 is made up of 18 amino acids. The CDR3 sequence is CASSLATSGGRSTDTQYF. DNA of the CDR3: TGTGCCAGCAGCTTAGCGACTAGCGGGGGGCGGTCCACAGATACGCAGTATTTT. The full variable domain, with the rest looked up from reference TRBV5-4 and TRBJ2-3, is ETGVTQSPTHLIKTRGQQVTLRCSSQSGHNTVSWYQQALGQGPQFIFQYYREEENGRGNFPPRFSGLQFPNYSSELNVNALELDDSALYLCASSLATSGGRSTDTQYFGPGTRLTVL.

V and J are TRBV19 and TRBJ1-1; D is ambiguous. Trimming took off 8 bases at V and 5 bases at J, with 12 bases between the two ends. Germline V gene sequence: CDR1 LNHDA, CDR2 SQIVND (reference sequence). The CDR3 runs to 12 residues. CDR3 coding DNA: TGTGCCAGTGTGCAGGCTCAGACTGAAGCTTTCTTT. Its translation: CASVQAQTEAFF.

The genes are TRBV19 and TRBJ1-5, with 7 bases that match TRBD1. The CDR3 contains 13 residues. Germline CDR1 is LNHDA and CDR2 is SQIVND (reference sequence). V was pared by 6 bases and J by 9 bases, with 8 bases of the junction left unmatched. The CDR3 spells CASRGQGVGPQHF. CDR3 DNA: TGTGCCAGTAGAGGGCAGGGGGTAGGGCCCCAGCATTTT. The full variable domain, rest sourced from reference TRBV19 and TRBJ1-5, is DGGITQSPKYLFRKEGQNVTLSCEQNLNHDAMYWYRQDPGQGLRLIYYSQIVNDFQKGDIAEGYSVSREKKESFPLTVTSAQKNPTAFYLCASRGQGVGPQHFGDGTRLSIL.

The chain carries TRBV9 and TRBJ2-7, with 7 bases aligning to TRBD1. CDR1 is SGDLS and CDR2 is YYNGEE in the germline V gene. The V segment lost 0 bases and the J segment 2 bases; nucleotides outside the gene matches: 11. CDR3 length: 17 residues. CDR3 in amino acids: CASSVGQGPPAAYEQYF. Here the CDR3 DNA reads TGTGCCAGCAGCGTAGGACAGGGTCCCCCAGCTGCCTACGAGCAGTACTTC.

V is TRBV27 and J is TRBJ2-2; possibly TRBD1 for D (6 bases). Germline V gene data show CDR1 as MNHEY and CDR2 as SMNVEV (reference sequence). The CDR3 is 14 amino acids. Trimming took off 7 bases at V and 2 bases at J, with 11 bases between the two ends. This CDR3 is CASTEQGNTGELFF. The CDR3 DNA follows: TGTGCCAGCACCGAACAGGGAAACACCGGGGAGCTGTTTTTT.

This CDR3 is CASSLVDRGNEQFF. Here the CDR3 DNA reads TGTGCCAGCAGCTTGGTGGACAGGGGCAATGAGCAGTTCTTC. The rearrangement links TRBV7-9 to TRBJ2-1; 9 nucleotides line up with TRBD1. The germline gives CDR1 SEHNR, CDR2 FQNEAQ (reference sequence). Germline trimming cut 3 bases from V and 6 bases from J; bases unmatched to any gene: 3. The CDR3 covers 14 residues.

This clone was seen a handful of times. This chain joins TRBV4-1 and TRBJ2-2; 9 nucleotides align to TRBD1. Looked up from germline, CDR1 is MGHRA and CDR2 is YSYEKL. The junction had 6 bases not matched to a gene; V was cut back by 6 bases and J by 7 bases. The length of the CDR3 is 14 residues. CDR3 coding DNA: TGCGCCAGCAGGAAGACAGGGGGTGACGGGGAGCTGTTTTTT. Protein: CASRKTGGDGELFF.

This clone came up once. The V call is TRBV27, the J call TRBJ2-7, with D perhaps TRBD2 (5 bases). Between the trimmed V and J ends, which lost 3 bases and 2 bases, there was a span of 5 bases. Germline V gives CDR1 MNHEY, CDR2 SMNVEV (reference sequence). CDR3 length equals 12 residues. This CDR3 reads CASSFGTYEQYF. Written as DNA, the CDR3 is TGTGCCAGCAGTTTCGGGACCTACGAGCAGTACTTC.

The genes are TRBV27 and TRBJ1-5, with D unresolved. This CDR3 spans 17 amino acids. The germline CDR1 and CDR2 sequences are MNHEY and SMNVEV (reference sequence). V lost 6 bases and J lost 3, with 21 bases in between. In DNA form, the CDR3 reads TGTGCCAGCAGCCCTTTCCAGGTTTCGACCTACAATCAGCCCCAGCATTTT. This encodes CASSPFQVSTYNQPQHF.

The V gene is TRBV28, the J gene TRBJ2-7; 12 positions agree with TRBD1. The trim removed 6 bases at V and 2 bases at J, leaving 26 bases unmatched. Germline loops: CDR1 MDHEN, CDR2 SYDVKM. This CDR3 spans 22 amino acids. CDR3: CASSPAYLGDRGPLIAAYEQYF. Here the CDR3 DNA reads TGTGCCAGCAGCCCAGCTTACCTCGGGGACAGGGGGCCCCTAATCGCCGCCTACGAGCAGTACTTC.

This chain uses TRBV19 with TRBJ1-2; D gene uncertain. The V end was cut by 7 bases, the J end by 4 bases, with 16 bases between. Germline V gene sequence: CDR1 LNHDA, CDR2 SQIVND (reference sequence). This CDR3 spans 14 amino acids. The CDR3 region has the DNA TGTGCCAGTATCAATCGGGGAGTGGGCTATGGCTACACCTTC. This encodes CASINRGVGYGYTF.